This T cell receptor (beta chain) was profiled in a study of T cell responses to AZD1222 COVID-19 vaccine. Sequencing was performed with immunoSEQ multiplex PCR; in TCRdb, only in-frame clones are kept and a portion is missing. The sample has about 210,000 clones, around 94% seen once. The CDR3 is made up of 14 amino acids. V was cut by 5 bases and J by 6 bases, with 13 bases left in between. Germline V gene data show CDR1 as MDHEN and CDR2 as SYDVKM. In regard to this clone: Its antigen is as yet unknown.

Study-wide results and limits: Dominant CD4 TCR responses targeted spike regions 160-218 and 743-854. Scientists sampled the repertoires only once the peak T cell response had passed. White British ancestry dominated among donors, who included more females, and clonal diversity was possibly underestimated. Two AZD1222 doses significantly raised spike-specific TCR breadth and depth over controls.

The TCR comes from an adult who received the MenACWY meningococcal vaccine as a control. Material: peripheral blood, obtained 28 days after the second dose of the MenACWY control vaccine. The chain uses TRBV28 and TRBJ1-4; D uncertain. The CDR3: CASSRRVRHEKLFF. CDR3 sequence (DNA): TGTGCCAGCAGTCGCCGGGTCAGGCATGAAAAACTGTTTTTT.